This T cell receptor beta chain was obtained from a study of cytomegalovirus exposure and HLA in healthy donors. The CDR3 is made up of 13 amino acids. The germline V gene encodes CDR1 MNHNS and CDR2 SASEGT. V lost 7 bases, J lost 0 bases, and 4 bases lay in between. PCR was performed using 60 Vbeta and 13 Jbeta primers. Method: immunoSEQ multiplex PCR; TCRdb's copy keeps in-frame clones and lacks some. Of roughly 120,000 clones listed, around 76% are singletons. Points on this clone: Its antigen is currently unknown.

Study-wide results and limits: Presence/absence analyses supposed approximately even sequencing depth among donors.

The sequenced material came from PBMCs. The chain is built from TRBV6-1 and TRBJ1-6, with unresolved D. The TCR comes from a man aged 55 to 70 in good health and CMV-seropositive. This CDR3 is CASTSSYNSPLHF. In DNA form, the CDR3 reads TGTGCCAGCACCTCCTCCTATAATTCACCCCTCCACTTT.